This TCR beta chain was captured in a study of long-term antiretroviral therapy in people with HIV (dated 2022 in TCRdb). Background on the whole study: The earliest samples were collected about a decade before the 2015 WHO recommendation for immediate ART, when ART was typically delayed until CD4 counts fell. This retrospective serial study examined whether starting ART and sustained HIV suppression were associated with changes in the composition and diversity of the TRB repertoire in peripheral blood. From 25 to 30 adults with confirmed HIV infection, the cohort provided around 180 cryopreserved PBMC samples, gathered serially across a mean of around six years (range 1-12). About 35% of the 30 participants with HIV were female. Test extractions of a monoclonal T-cell line alongside some 36 polyclonal samples showed no cross-contamination during QIAcube processing.

Summary of the overall study and its limitations: Narrower CDR3 length ranges were observed in HIV repertoires than in controls, and an antigen-experienced repertoire with only a slight naive shift after ART was suggested by the network structure. Expanded TRB clones identified before ART initiation dominated the repertoire at all time points, although this dominance fluctuated and declined in many PLHIV after ART. The samples span the years 2004 to 2017, and the ART regimens used may be less effective than current regimens. A significant increase in TRB diversity was found to be associated with ART initiation, although TRB diversity was observed to remain significantly below that of transplant donor controls even after long-term ART. Since PBMC availability was limited, sequencing covered only the TCR beta chain, with no alpha chain pairing. Because cell numbers in pre-ART samples were limited, unsorted PBMC were profiled instead of sorted CD4+ and CD8+ T cells. Inferences about post-ART repertoire changes are limited because no data were available on ART adherence, viral resistance or therapy changes.

About this clone: Its antigen is unknown. No much larger clone is present one base from it, and per-base qualities are unavailable.

Inclusion was restricted to participants for whom at least one PBMC sample before ART initiation and at least two post-ART samples were available. Every participant with HIV received treatment in the United States of America. Before DNA extraction, cryopreserved samples containing roughly 0.9-11 million PBMC were thawed and washed. At the time of the earliest PBMC sample, participants with HIV were aged between about 20 and 55 years. Per participant, PBMC samples came from 1-4 timepoints prior to ART initiation and 2-8 timepoints following ART initiation, for a median of 7 samples. Serial HIV viral load, CD4+ T-cell count, ART history and demographic data were obtained for every participant. Using a Qiagen kit on a QIAcube, genomic DNA was extracted from unsorted PBMC, with samples processed in batches of 12. The immunoSEQ hsTCRB v3.0 assay was used at survey level resolution to sequence the TRB variable region. The target sequencing depth for TRB was about 40,000-55,000 T-cell genomes per sample. Pooled TRB libraries were sequenced on an Illumina MiSeq with a v3 150-cycle kit. The original methods were these. Repertoire analysis was run in R within a reproducible Nextflow workflow that covered QC, data transformation and analysis. LymphoSeq2, an R package for AIRR-Seq data exploration, was used to implement custom analyses. A handful of samples that produced fewer than 5000 total TRB sequences were removed, so some 190 HIV repertoires were analyzed. Of the roughly 180 retained HIV repertoires, about 61 were collected before and more than 120 after ART initiation. Each repertoire was downsampled to 5000 TRB nucleotide sequences, and summary statistics were averaged across 100 downsampling iterations. The analysis kept only TRB sequences whose CDR3 regions were at least seven amino acids long. Diversity was assessed using a clonality score derived from Shannon entropy and using the Gini coefficient. Repertoire networks linked the top 5000 CDR3 amino acid sequences whenever two sequences differed by an edit distance of one. GLIPH2 predicted antigen specificity groups and MHC restriction for TRB CDR3 amino acid sequences. To flag known associations with CMV, EBV, HIV or tissue antigens, CDR3 amino acid sequences were compared against VDJdb and McPAS-TCR. Pre-ART, post-ART and control groups were compared with Wilcoxon signed-rank tests and Holm-Bonferroni correction. TCRdb retrieved this table from immuneACCESS and kept in-frame rearrangements only. Not all clones are present; in checked studies, unresolved V genes account for under half, and no reason is known for the remainder. Clone size and the V and J calls come from that table; the DNA yielded D and trimming. The sample contains roughly 38,000 clones, approximately 80% of them found a single time. In total, the top ten clones hold over 10% of the sample.

The starting material was unsorted PBMCs, obtained 0.3 years after starting antiretroviral therapy. The sequence was obtained from a man aged 18 to 35 with HIV.

The DNA sequence reads TGTGCCAGCAGCGGACAGGTCTCCTACGAGCAGTACTTC. It codes for CASSGQVSYEQYF. The chain is assembled from TRBV9 and TRBJ2-7; a weak D assignment points to TRBD1 (6 bases agree). V gives up 3 bases and J gives up 0 bases, and the segment between their germline ends measures 7 bases. The CDR3 has 13 amino acids, counting the end cysteine and phenylalanine. Only the CDR3 DNA is retained, 39 bases long and in frame from the first base. Taken from the germline V gene, the CDR1 and CDR2 loops are SGDLS and YYNGEE.